This entry lists 26 T cell receptor beta chains sequenced from one sample in a study of blood T cells in healthy people across ages. The second PCR ran about 7 to 12 cycles with a sample-barcoded 5' primer and J-beta primers. TCRdb reanalysed the 5' RACE reads using MiXCR and keeps one entry per CDR3 protein. The repertoire consists of about 970,000 distinct CDR3 sequences, with roughly 51% occurring once and the leading ten covering 20% to 25%. Material: blood. These receptors originate from a woman in her sixties in good health.

This rearrangement joins TRBV4-1 to TRBJ2-1; 9 bases fit TRBD2. The CDR3 sequence is 16 residues long. The V and J ends lost 1 base and 4 bases, in that order; junction bases with no gene match: 5. CDR1 is MGHRA, CDR2 YSYEKL, per germline. The CDR3 sequence: CASSQGIAGVYNEQFF. DNA for the CDR3: TGCGCCAGCAGCCAAGGGATAGCGGGAGTATACAATGAGCAGTTCTTC.

A word on this clonotype: Germline and junction disagree at one end, which may indicate a read error. This chain links TRBV6-6 with TRBJ2-7; 8 positions agree with TRBD1. Looked up from germline, CDR1 is MNHNY and CDR2 is SVGAGI (reference sequence). This CDR3 is 15 amino acids long. This CDR3 is CTSSDSGQVSYEQYF. The DNA of the CDR3 is TGTACCAGCAGTGACTCGGGACAGGTCTCCTACGAGCAGTACTTC.

The chain combines TRBV28 with TRBJ1-6; D unclear. Germline loops: CDR1 MDHEN, CDR2 SYDVKM. The CDR3 totals 13 residues. The V gene lost 4 bases and the J gene lost 7 bases, with 8 bases spanning the gap. The CDR3 loop is CASSSIRNSPLHF. DNA of the CDR3: TGTGCCAGCAGTTCCATACGAAATTCACCCCTCCACTTT.

The chain recombines TRBV11-2 with TRBJ2-1; D remains unclear. The V end was cut by 5 bases, the J end by 9 bases, with 14 bases between. This CDR3 has 13 amino acids. In germline, CDR1 is SGHAT, CDR2 FQNNGV. CDR3 DNA: TGTGCCAGCAGCCCCAGCATCAGCAGTGAGCAGTTCTTC. It yields the protein CASSPSISSEQFF.

The chain couples TRBV21-1 to TRBJ2-3; no check of the table's D call, TRBD1, against the DNA was made. TRBV21-1 is a documented pseudogene. This CDR3 has 14 amino acids. Here the CDR3 DNA reads TGTGCCAGCAGCAAACGCCCCGGGGTTGATACGCAGTATTTT. Protein: CASSKRPGVDTQYF.

V gene TRBV10-3 combines with J gene TRBJ1-1, with D possibly matching TRBD1 (5 bases). This CDR3 has 13 amino acids. Germline CDR1 ENHRY, CDR2 SYGVKD. V lost 0 bases, J lost 7 bases, and 9 bases lay in between. CDR3 sequence (DNA): TGTGCCATCAGTGAGTCACAGGCCAATGAAGCTTTCTTT. Its protein product is CAISESQANEAFF.

The V gene is TRBV6-4, the J gene TRBJ2-7; TRBD2 matches at 8 bases. Unmatched junction bases numbered 8, after V lost 0 bases and J lost 7 bases. Germline loops: CDR1 MRHNA, CDR2 SNTAGT. This CDR3 has 15 residues. The CDR3, as DNA: TGTGCCAGCAGTGACTCAGCGGGGGCTTGGAATGAGCAGTACTTC. It translates to CASSDSAGAWNEQYF.

A few counts support this clonotype. The rearrangement links TRBV7-2 to TRBJ2-1; D unclear. The V gene lost 5 bases and the J gene lost 5 bases, with 16 bases spanning the gap. Per germline, CDR1 SGHTA and CDR2 FQGNSA. This CDR3 spans 15 amino acids. This CDR3 reads CASSPGLLWDNEQFF. CDR3 nucleotides: TGTGCCAGCAGCCCCGGCCTACTCTGGGACAATGAGCAGTTCTTC.

This clonotype was counted only a few times. This sequence joins TRBV12-3 or TRBV12-4 and TRBJ2-1; D might be TRBD1 (5 bases). The CDR3 extends over 13 amino acids. Trimming stripped 7 bases from V and 13 bases from J, with 20 bases between. For the CDR3, the DNA is TGTGCCAGCACTCCGGGTGGGGCTCTTAGTCAGTTCTTC. Translating gives CASTPGGALSQFF.

The chain employs TRBV18 and TRBJ2-7; D may match TRBD1 or TRBD2 (7 bases each). This CDR3 is 15 amino acids long. Germline CDR1 KGHSH, CDR2 LQKENI. V lost 3 bases and J 6 bases, leaving 18 bases between the germline ends. This CDR3 reads CASSPTAQGGSEQYF. For the CDR3, the DNA is TGTGCCAGCTCACCCACCGCTCAGGGGGGGAGCGAGCAGTACTTC.

This clonotype appeared once. The chain couples TRBV21-1 to TRBJ2-7; the D call of TRBD1 is as the table states it, not checked on the DNA. TRBV21-1 is described as a pseudogene. The CDR3 is made up of 18 amino acids. The CDR3 DNA sequence: TGTGCCAGCAGCACGAGAAACAGAAAAAGGGACAGGCCCTACGAGCAGTACTTC. Translated: CASSTRNRKRDRPYEQYF.

This chain uses TRBV28 with TRBJ1-5, with D unresolved. Trimming left V 5 bases short and J 0 bases short, with 14 bases between. The CDR3 is 16 residues long. Germline loops: CDR1 MDHEN, CDR2 SYDVKM. The CDR3 coding sequence is TGTGCCAGCAGTCGTGGGAAGGGTTATAGCAATCAGCCCCAGCATTTT. Translation: CASSRGKGYSNQPQHF.

In DNA form, the CDR3 reads TGCGCCAGCAGCTCAAACACAGGGGAGAGGTACAATGAGCAGTTCTTC. Protein sequence: CASSSNTGERYNEQFF. This chain links TRBV5-1 with TRBJ2-1; the match to TRBD1 covers 7 bases. Germline assignment: CDR1 SGHRS and CDR2 YFSETQ. CDR3 size: 16 residues. With V trimmed by 3 bases and J by 4 bases, 10 bases remained unmatched.

This clonotype occurred once. The genes are TRBV2 and TRBJ2-2; 9 bases are a match to TRBD1. The CDR3 totals 18 residues. The germline V gene has CDR1 SNHLY and CDR2 FYNNEI. Losses at the gene ends were 6 bases for V and 8 bases for J; bases not matched to a gene: 19. The CDR3 DNA is TGTGCCAGCAGCACGCATTCCTTGGACAGGGGAGTAAGAGGGGAGCTGTTTTTT. Translating gives CASSTHSLDRGVRGELFF.

The gene calls are TRBV20-1 and TRBJ2-7, with a tentative D call TRBD2 (6 bases). The germline CDR1 and CDR2 sequences are DFQATT and SNEGSKA (reference sequence). Trimming took 4 bases from V and 10 from J, leaving 14 bases between them. The CDR3 runs 11 residues. For the CDR3, the DNA is TGCAGTGCTACGAGTGGGAGGCAACAGTACTTC. Amino acid sequence: CSATSGRQQYF.

This clonotype has just a few counts. The chain is built from TRBV20-1 and TRBJ2-7; TRBD2 matches 8 bases. From germline, CDR1 is DFQATT and CDR2 SNEGSKA (reference sequence). Trimming removed 4 bases from V and 5 bases from J; junction bases left unmatched: 7. This CDR3 is built from 13 residues. Here the CDR3 reads CSAKRGQLDEQYF. Written as DNA, the CDR3 is TGCAGTGCTAAGCGGGGGCAGCTCGACGAGCAGTACTTC.

The V gene is TRBV20-1, the J gene TRBJ2-7; D uncertain. The CDR3 totals 15 residues. V was trimmed by 0 bases and J by 2 bases, leaving 14 bases between them. Germline values: CDR1 DFQATT, CDR2 SNEGSKA (reference sequence). The CDR3 DNA is TGCAGTGCTAGAGATGCGGCAGGTGTTACCTACGAGCAGTACTTC. Encoded protein: CSARDAAGVTYEQYF.

This clonotype was seen a handful of times. The chain is built from TRBV15 and TRBJ2-7, with D maybe TRBD2 (5 bases). Trimming pared 1 base from V and 9 bases from J, leaving 19 bases between. This CDR3 contains 15 residues. Germline CDR1 LNHNV, CDR2 YYDKDF (reference sequence). The CDR3 here is CATSRVLADQLGQYF. The CDR3 DNA reads as TGTGCCACCAGCAGAGTCCTAGCCGATCAATTGGGGCAGTACTTC.

J is TRBJ2-1 and V is TRBV4-1; D perhaps matches TRBD1 (5 bases). V dropped 2 bases and J dropped 9 bases, with 17 bases sitting between them. The CDR3 sequence is 15 residues long. Germline V gene data show CDR1 as MGHRA and CDR2 as YSYEKL. The CDR3 bases are TGCGCCAGCAGCCAACCGAGTGGGGTTAGGGGTGAGCAGTTCTTC. The encoded protein is CASSQPSGVRGEQFF.

J is TRBJ1-2 and V is TRBV5-6; 11 bases fit TRBD1. From germline, CDR1 is SGHDT and CDR2 YYEEEE. This CDR3 region has 15 residues. Trimming at V came to 4 bases and at J to 5 bases, leaving 7 bases not matched to a gene. The CDR3 sequence is CASSRWTGGGYGYTF. The CDR3 bases are TGTGCCAGCAGCCGGTGGACAGGGGGCGGTTATGGCTACACCTTC.

The rearrangement uses TRBV6-6 and TRBJ2-7; D is undetermined. Trimming cost V 7 bases and J 2 bases, with 9 bases left between them. This CDR3 region has 12 residues. Germline values: CDR1 MNHNY, CDR2 SVGAGI (reference sequence). This chain's CDR3 is CASKSGAYEQYF. CDR3 DNA: TGTGCCAGCAAAAGTGGGGCCTACGAGCAGTACTTC.

The genes are TRBV11-2 and TRBJ2-7; 8 bases fit TRBD1. Germline CDR1 SGHAT, CDR2 FQNNGV. V gave up 3 bases and J gave up 0 bases; unmatched junction bases: 7. CDR3 length: 16 residues. The CDR3 loop is CASSFDDRGGSYEQYF. In nucleotides, the CDR3 is TGTGCCAGCAGCTTTGATGACAGGGGAGGCTCCTACGAGCAGTACTTC.

The V gene is TRBV7-9, the J gene TRBJ2-7, with D possibly TRBD2 on 6 matching bases. Germline CDR1 is SEHNR and CDR2 is FQNEAQ (reference sequence). Trimming removed 4 bases at V and 12 bases at J, with 22 bases between. The CDR3 contains 14 residues. The CDR3 DNA follows: TGTGCCAGCAGCTACGCTCGTCAAGCGGGTCTCTTGTACTTC. Translated: CASSYARQAGLLYF.

This clonotype occurred a few times. The chain recombines TRBV7-2 with TRBJ1-4; no firm D call. This CDR3 contains 14 residues. Germline V gene data show CDR1 as SGHTA and CDR2 as FQGNSA. V lost 4 bases to trimming and J lost 4 bases, with 10 bases between them. The CDR3 is CASSSGVFNEKLFF. CDR3 coding DNA: TGTGCCAGCAGCTCAGGAGTTTTTAATGAAAAACTGTTTTTT.

The V and J genes are TRBV4-3 and TRBJ2-1, with 9 bases aligning to TRBD2. Losses at the gene ends were 0 bases for V and 13 bases for J; bases not matched to a gene: 13. CDR1 and CDR2 from the germline V gene are LGHNA and YSLEER. The CDR3 is 16 residues long. The CDR3 sequence: CASSQDFAGGRETQFF. The CDR3 DNA follows: TGCGCCAGCAGCCAAGATTTCGCGGGAGGGCGAGAGACCCAGTTCTTC.

The chain combines TRBV11-2 with TRBJ2-2; tentatively, D is TRBD2 (5 bases). Trimming removed 0 bases at V and 2 bases at J, with 10 bases between. Germline CDR1 reads SGHAT; CDR2 reads FQNNGV. The CDR3 consists of 16 residues. The CDR3 sequence is CASSLEGLANTGELFF. CDR3 DNA sequence: TGTGCCAGCAGCTTAGAAGGCCTAGCTAACACCGGGGAGCTGTTTTTT.